The following is a TCR beta chain sequence with its context. Assay: immunoSEQ multiplex PCR; the TCRdb copy retains only in-frame clones and omits some. The repertoire consists of more than 400,000 clones, with roughly 87% occurring once and the leading ten covering 0.7%. There are 16 residues in the CDR3. The germline V gene encodes CDR1 SGHTS and CDR2 YDEGEE. J lost 3 bases, V lost 3 bases, and 7 bases had no gene match. The data stem from a study of blood T cell repertoires in COVID-19. The sequence was obtained from a young woman who had recovered from COVID-19. The sequencing input was PBMCs or T cells enriched from blood (not recorded which). J is TRBJ1-3 and V is TRBV5-8; 9 bases fit TRBD1. DNA of the CDR3: TGTGCCAGCAGCTACAGGGACAGGGACTATGGAAACACCATATATTTT. Amino acid sequence: CASSYRDRDYGNTIYF.